This T cell receptor beta chain was captured in a study of response to subunit inactivated influenza vaccine (dated by TCRdb to about 2018). About the full investigation: Deep quantitative profiling of the T cell receptor repertoire was used in the study to follow responses to a trivalent subunit inactivated influenza vaccine.

Overall results and qualifications from the work: According to the authors, only a limited number of new T cells may be recruited by each seasonal influenza vaccination.

On this clonotype: Its binding antigen is unknown. One base away there is no much larger clone; base qualities are not given.

CDR1 SEHNR and CDR2 FQNEAQ are derived from the germline V gene (reference sequence). The CDR3, from cysteine to phenylalanine, totals 13 residues. Just CDR3 DNA is preserved here, 39 bases in frame from base 1. Trimming costs V 5 bases and J 6 bases, and their ends lie 13 bases apart. Libraries were built with RT-PCR. Sequenced using an Illumina HiSeq 2500. TCRdb trimmed public reads at Q25 via fastp, called clones via MiXCR and kept in-frame beta chains. Here each entry gathers all rows of one CDR3 protein and keeps the most common genes and DNA. This sample holds 550,000 to 600,000 distinct CDR3 sequences; approximately 12% were observed only once. The ten largest make up about 10% of the sample.

Here the chain combines TRBV7-9 and TRBJ1-2, with the D gene not clear enough to name. This receptor was taken from a man aged 45-65 years who received an inactivated influenza vaccine. Donor details come from another sample of the same person, matched by shared clones. The sequencing used PBMCs from blood, collected on the day of vaccination. Read as DNA, the sequence is TGTGCCAGCAGCAACACTCTGGGGAATGGCTACACCTTC. Its amino acids are CASSNTLGNGYTF. When the CDR3 is completed using the reference TRBV7-9 and TRBJ1-2 genes on either side, the full variable domain is DTGVSQNPRHKITKRGQNVTFRCDPISEHNRLYWYRQTLGQGPEFLTYFQNEAQLEKSRLLSDRFSAERPKGSFSTLEIQRTEQGDSAMYLCASSNTLGNGYTFGSGTRLTVV.